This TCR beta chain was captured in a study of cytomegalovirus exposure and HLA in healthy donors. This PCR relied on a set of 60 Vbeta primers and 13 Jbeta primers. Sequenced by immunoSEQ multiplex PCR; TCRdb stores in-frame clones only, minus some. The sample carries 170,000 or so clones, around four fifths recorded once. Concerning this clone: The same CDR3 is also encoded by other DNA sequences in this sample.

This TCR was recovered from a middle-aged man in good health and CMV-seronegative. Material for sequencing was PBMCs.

The CDR3 DNA follows: TGTGCCAGCAGTCCGGGGGTTAATTCACCCCTCCACTTT. Its protein is CASSPGVNSPLHF. The chain links TRBV7-2 to TRBJ1-6; D perhaps matches TRBD1 (5 bases). CDR3 length: 13 residues. Germline lookup yields CDR1 SGHTA and CDR2 FQGNSA. V lost 6 bases to trimming and J lost 6 bases, with 9 bases between them.